The sequence of this T cell receptor beta chain was determined in a study of blood T cells in healthy people across ages. Study-wide findings and caveats: The fall in TCR beta diversity per million T cells was roughly linear with age. Long-lived donors carried more naive CD4+ cells and greater diversity than aged donors. The study could not conclusively compare naive and antigen-experienced cells, given its unsorted PBMCs.

Primers used in a second PCR of roughly 7 to 11 cycles were a sample-barcoded 5' primer and a J-beta primer mix. Carrying 12 random nucleotides, a template-switch adaptor labeled each individual cDNA molecule. In TCRdb, the 5' RACE reads were re-called with MiXCR into one record per CDR3 protein. The sample contains about a million distinct CDR3 sequences, about 48% of which appear only once. The CDR3 has 16 residues. Trimming cost V 1 base and J 0 bases, with 10 bases left between them. The germline V gene has CDR1 SGHTA and CDR2 FQGNSA. Remarks on this clonotype: The antigen is not known.

The chain carries TRBV7-2 and TRBJ1-3, with a possible D match to TRBD1 (6 bases). The sequence came from a man younger than 45 in good health. The sequenced sample consisted of blood. The CDR3 reads CASSLGQVNSGNTIYF. DNA of the CDR3: TGTGCCAGCAGCTTAGGACAGGTTAACTCTGGAAACACCATATATTTT.